The source of this T cell receptor (beta chain) is a study of identical twins. Via MiXCR, TCRdb re-called the 5' RACE reads, giving one row per CDR3 protein. The profile covers around 95,000 distinct CDR3 sequences, with under 7% appearing a single time and roughly 12% taken by the ten largest. This clonotype appeared many times. This CDR3 has 16 residues. V was clipped by 6 bases and J by 3 bases; unmatched bases: 13. Per germline, CDR1 SGHRS and CDR2 YFSETQ. All donors were healthy, and all were Caucasian. The chain has TRBV5-1 and TRBJ2-3, with 7 bases fitting TRBD2. The TCR sequence derives from a woman aged 50 to 60 in good health. Material: memory T cells sorted from blood. Written as DNA, the CDR3 is TGCGCCAGCACGTCTGGATTGGGAGGGCCAACAGATACGCAGTATTTT. Translation: CASTSGLGGPTDTQYF.